This T cell receptor beta chain was identified during a study of circulating and synovial CD4+ cells in juvenile arthritis. Study findings and constraints: Bulk blood CD4 samples held at least an order of magnitude more or fewer genomes than CPL.

Germline CDR1 SGHTA, CDR2 FQGTGA. Trimming cost V 3 bases and J 0 bases, with 10 bases left between them. The CDR3 length is 15 residues. On this clone: Its cognate antigen is unknown.

TCRdb's table, derived via immunoSEQ multiplex PCR, lists solely in-frame clones and lacks some. The profile shows about 32,000 clones, about 95% of them singletons. This TCR was sampled from a human donor with juvenile idiopathic arthritis. The V and J genes are TRBV7-3 and TRBJ2-3; D perhaps matches TRBD2 (5 bases). Source material: CD4+ T cells from blood. The CDR3, as DNA: TGTGCCAGCAGCTTTGGACTTCTTAGCACAGATACGCAGTATTTT. It specifies CASSFGLLSTDTQYF.